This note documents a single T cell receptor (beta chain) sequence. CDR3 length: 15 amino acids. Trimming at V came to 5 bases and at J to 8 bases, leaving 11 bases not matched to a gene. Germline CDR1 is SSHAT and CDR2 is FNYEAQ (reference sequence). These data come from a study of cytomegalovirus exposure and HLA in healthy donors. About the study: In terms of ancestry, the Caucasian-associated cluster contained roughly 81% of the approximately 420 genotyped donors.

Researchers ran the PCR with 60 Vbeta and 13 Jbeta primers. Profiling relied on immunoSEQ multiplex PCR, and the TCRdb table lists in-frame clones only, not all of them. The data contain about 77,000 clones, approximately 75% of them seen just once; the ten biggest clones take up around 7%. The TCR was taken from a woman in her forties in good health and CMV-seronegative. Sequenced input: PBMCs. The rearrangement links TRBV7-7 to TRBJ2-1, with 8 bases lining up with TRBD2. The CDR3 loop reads CASSARGSGNDEQFF. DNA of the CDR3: TGTGCCAGCAGCGCCCGGGGTAGCGGGAACGATGAGCAGTTCTTC. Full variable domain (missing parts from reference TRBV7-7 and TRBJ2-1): GAGVSQSPRYKVTKRGQDVTLRCDPISSHATLYWYQQALGQGPEFLTYFNYEAQPDKSGLPSDRFSAERPEGSISTLTIQRTEQRDSAMYRCASSARGSGNDEQFFGPGTRLTVL.